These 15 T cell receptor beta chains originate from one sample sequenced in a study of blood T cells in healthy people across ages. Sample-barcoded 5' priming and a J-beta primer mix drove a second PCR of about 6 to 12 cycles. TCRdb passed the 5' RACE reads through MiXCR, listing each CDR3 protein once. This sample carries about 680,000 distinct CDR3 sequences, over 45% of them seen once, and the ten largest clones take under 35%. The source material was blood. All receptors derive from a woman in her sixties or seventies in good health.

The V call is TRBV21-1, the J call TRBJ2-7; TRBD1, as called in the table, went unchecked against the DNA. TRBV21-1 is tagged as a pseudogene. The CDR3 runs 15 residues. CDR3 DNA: TGTGCCAGCAAACCGGGGACAGGGAGGGCCCACGAGCAGTACTTC. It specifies CASKPGTGRAHEQYF.

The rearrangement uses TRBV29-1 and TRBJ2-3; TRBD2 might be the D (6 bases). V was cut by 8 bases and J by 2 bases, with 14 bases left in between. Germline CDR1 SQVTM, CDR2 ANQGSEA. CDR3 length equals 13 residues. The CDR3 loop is CSSVGGNTDTQYF. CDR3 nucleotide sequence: TGCAGCTCTGTCGGGGGAAACACAGATACGCAGTATTTT.

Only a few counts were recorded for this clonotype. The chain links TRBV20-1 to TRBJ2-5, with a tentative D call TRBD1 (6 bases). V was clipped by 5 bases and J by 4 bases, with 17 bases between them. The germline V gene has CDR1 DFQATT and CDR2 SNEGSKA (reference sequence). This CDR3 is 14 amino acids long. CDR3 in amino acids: CSASLNRDGETQYF. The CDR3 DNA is TGCAGTGCTTCCCTTAACAGGGACGGAGAGACCCAGTACTTC.

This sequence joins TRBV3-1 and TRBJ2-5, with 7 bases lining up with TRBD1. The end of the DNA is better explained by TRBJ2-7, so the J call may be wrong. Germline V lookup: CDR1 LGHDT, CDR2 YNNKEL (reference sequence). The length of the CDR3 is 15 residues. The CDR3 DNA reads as TGTGCCAGCAGCCAAGCTGGGCAGGGGGCCTACGAGCAGTACTTC. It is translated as CASSQAGQGAYEQYF.

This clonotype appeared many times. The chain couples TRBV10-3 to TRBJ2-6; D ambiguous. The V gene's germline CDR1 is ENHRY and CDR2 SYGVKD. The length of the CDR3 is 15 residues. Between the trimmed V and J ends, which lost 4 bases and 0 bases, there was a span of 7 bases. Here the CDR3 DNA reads TGTGCCATCAGTGGGACGGTCTCTGGGGCCAACGTCCTGACTTTC. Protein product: CAISGTVSGANVLTF.

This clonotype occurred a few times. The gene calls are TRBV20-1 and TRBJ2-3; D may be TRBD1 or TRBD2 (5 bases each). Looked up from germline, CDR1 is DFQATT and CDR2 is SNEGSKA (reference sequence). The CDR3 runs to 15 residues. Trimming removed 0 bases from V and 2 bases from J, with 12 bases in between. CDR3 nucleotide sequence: TGCAGTGCTAGAGACCCAAGCGGACACACAGATACGCAGTATTTT. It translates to CSARDPSGHTDTQYF.

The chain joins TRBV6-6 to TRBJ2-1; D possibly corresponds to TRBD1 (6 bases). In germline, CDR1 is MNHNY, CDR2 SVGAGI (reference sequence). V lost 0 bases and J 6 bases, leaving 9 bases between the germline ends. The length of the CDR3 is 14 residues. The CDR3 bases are TGTGCCAGCAGTTACTCACAACAGGGCAATGAGCAGTTCTTC. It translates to CASSYSQQGNEQFF.

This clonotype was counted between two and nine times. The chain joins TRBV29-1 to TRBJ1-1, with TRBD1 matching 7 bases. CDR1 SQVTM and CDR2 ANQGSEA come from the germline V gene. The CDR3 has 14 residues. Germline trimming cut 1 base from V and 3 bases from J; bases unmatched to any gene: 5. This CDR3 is CSVEADRDYTEAFF. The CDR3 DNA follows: TGCAGCGTTGAAGCCGACAGGGATTACACTGAAGCTTTCTTT.

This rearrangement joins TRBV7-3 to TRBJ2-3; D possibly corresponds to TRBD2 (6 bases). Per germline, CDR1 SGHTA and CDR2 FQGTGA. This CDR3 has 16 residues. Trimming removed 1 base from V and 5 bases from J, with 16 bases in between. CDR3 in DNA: TGTGCCAGCAGCTTAAGGGCGGGGTGGAGTGAAGATACGCAGTATTTT. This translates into CASSLRAGWSEDTQYF. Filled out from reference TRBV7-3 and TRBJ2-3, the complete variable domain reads GAGVSQTPSNKVTEKGKYVELRCDPISGHTALYWYRQSLGQGPEFLIYFQGTGAADDSGLPNDRFFAVRPEGSVSTLKIQRTERGDSAVYLCASSLRAGWSEDTQYFGPGTRLTVL.

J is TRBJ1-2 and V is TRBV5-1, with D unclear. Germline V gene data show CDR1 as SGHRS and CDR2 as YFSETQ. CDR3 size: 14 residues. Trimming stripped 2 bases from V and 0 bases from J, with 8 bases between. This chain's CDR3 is CASSFDGPNYGYTF. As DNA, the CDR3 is TGCGCCAGCAGCTTTGACGGACCTAACTATGGCTACACCTTC.

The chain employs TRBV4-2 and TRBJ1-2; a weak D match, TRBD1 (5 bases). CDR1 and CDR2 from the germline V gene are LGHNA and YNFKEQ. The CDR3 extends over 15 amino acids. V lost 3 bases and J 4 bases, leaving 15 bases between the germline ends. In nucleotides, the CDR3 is TGTGCCAGCAGCCATGGGGGTGGGGATGGCTATGGCTACACCTTC. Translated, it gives CASSHGGGDGYGYTF.

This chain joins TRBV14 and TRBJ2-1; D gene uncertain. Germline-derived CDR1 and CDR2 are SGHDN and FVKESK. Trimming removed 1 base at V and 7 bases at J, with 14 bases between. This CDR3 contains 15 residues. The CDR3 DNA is TGTGCCAGCAGCCAAGTACTCAGTAGGCGAAATGAGCAGTTCTTC. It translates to CASSQVLSRRNEQFF.

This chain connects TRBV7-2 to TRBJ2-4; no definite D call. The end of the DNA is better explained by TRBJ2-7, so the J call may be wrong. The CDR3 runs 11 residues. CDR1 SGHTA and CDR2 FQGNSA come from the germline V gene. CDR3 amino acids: CASSLQVEQYF. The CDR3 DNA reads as TGTGCCAGCAGCTTGCAGGTCGAGCAGTACTTC.

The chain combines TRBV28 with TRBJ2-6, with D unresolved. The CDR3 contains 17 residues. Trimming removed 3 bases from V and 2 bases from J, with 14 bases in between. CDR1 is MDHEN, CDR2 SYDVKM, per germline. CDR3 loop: CASSFSPGKPGANVLTF. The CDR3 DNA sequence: TGTGCCAGCAGTTTCAGTCCAGGAAAGCCTGGGGCCAACGTCCTGACTTTC. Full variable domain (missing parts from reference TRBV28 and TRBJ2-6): DVKVTQSSRYLVKRTGEKVFLECVQDMDHENMFWYRQDPGLGLRLIYFSYDVKMKEKGDIPEGYSVSREKKERFSLILESASTNQTSMYLCASSFSPGKPGANVLTFGAGSRLTVL.

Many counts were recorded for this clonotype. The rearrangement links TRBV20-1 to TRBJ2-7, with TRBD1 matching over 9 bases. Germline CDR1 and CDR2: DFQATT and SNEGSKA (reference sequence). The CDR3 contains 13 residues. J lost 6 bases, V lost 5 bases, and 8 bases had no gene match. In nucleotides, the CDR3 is TGCAGTGCTTGCCGGGACAGGGTACGCGAGCAGTACTTC. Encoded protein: CSACRDRVREQYF.